This T cell receptor beta chain was recovered during a study of blood T cell repertoires in COVID-19. Study-wide context: COVID-19 samples collected from the United States, Italy and Spain covered acute and convalescent phases. Sample material is recorded as cDNA or gDNA derived from T cells, B-cell-depleted T cells, or PBMCs.

Trimming left V 4 bases short and J 0 bases short, with 13 bases between. The CDR3 runs 15 residues. Germline V lookup: CDR1 MGHRA, CDR2 YSYEKL. Authors' analysis steps: Estimated nucleated cell counts came from reference gene primer amplification. This table comes from immunoSEQ multiplex PCR, and its TCRdb copy is limited to in-frame clones, with some not included. That table furnishes V, J and clone size, whereas the DNA furnished D and trimming. The sample yields 80,000 to 90,000 clones, approximately 85% seen once. The sample consisted of peripheral blood. V gene TRBV4-1 combines with J gene TRBJ2-7, with D uncertain. The TCR originated in a woman of 80 years or more with COVID-19, enrolled during active disease. The CDR3: CASSLRQANSYEQYF. Here the CDR3 DNA reads TGCGCCAGCAGCCTTCGGCAGGCTAACTCCTACGAGCAGTACTTC.